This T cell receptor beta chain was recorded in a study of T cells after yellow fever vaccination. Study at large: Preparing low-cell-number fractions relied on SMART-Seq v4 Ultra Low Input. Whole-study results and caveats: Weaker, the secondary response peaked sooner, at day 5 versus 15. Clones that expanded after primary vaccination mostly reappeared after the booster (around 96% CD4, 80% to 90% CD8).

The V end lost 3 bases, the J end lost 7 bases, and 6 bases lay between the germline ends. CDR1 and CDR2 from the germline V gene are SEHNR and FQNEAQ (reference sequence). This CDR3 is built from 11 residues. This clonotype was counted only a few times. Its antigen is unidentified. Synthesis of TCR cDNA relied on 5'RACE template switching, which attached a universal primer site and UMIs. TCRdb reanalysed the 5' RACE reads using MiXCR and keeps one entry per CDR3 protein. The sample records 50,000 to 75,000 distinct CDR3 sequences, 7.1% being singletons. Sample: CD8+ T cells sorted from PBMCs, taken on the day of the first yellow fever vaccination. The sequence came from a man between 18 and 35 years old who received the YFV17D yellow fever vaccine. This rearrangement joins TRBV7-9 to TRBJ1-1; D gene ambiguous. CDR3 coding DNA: TGTGCCAGCAGCTTCGGACTTGAAGCTTTCTTT. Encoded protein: CASSFGLEAFF.